This is a list of T cell receptor beta chains from one sample in a study of cytomegalovirus exposure and HLA in healthy donors. The protocol was immunoSEQ multiplex PCR, while the TCRdb copy is restricted to in-frame clones and leaves out a portion. This repertoire shows 100,000 to 150,000 clones, under 85% found once; its top ten account for 4.2%. Sequencing input: PBMCs. These TCRs come from a male donor in good health and CMV-seropositive. The CDR3 runs from the conserved cysteine through the conserved F or W. A D gene is named only where the DNA matches it firmly. Some rows mark clone size as missing; the rest say once, few, many or name a class of expanded clone.

length	V	J	size	D	DNA	CDR3
14	TRBV6-1	TRBJ1-5	NA	TRBD1	TGTGCCAGCAGGACAGGGAGTAGCAATCAGCCCCAGCATTTT	CASRTGSSNQPQHF
17	TRBV7-6	TRBJ2-5	once	NA	TGTGCCAGCAGCTCTAGCCGCCGAGGGCGAGGTCAAGAGACCCAGTACTTC	CASSSSRRGRGQETQYF
14	TRBV10-3	TRBJ2-5	NA	NA	TGTGCCATCAGTGAATCGGGAATTAAGGAGACCCAGTACTTC	CAISESGIKETQYF
12	TRBV18	TRBJ1-1	NA	NA	TGTGCCAGCTCACTCAGGGTCACTGAAGCTTTCTTT	CASSLRVTEAFF
14	TRBV27	TRBJ2-3	NA	NA	TGTGCCAGCAGTACCGGGGGGCAGATAGATACGCAGTATTTT	CASSTGGQIDTQYF
11	TRBV25-1	TRBJ1-1	NA	NA	TGTGCCAGCTCGTTGAACACTGAAGCTTTCTTT	CASSLNTEAFF
21	TRBV6-1	TRBJ2-4	few	TRBD1	TGTGCCAGCAGTGAAGCGGCTTCCGGGACAGGGTTTCTCCCGGCCAAAAACATTCAGTACTTC	CASSEAASGTGFLPAKNIQYF
14	TRBV5-1	TRBJ1-2	once	TRBD1	TGCGCCAGCAGCTTAATAGGACAGGGGGACGGCTACACCTTC	CASSLIGQGDGYTF
17	TRBV7-9	TRBJ1-5	NA	NA	TGTTCCAGCAGCTTAGGACAGCCGCCTGTTAGCAATCAGCCCCAGCATTTT	CSSSLGQPPVSNQPQHF
13	TRBV28	TRBJ2-5	NA	NA	TGTGCCAGCAGTTTAGGCGGGGCGGAGACCCAGTACTTC	CASSLGGAETQYF
13	TRBV5-6	TRBJ1-1	NA	NA	TGTGCCAGCAGCTTGTGGAGGGTGACTGAAGCTTTCTTT	CASSLWRVTEAFF
13	TRBV30	TRBJ1-2	NA	NA	TGTGCCTGGAGTGTCACAGGGAACTATGGCTACACCTTC	CAWSVTGNYGYTF
17	TRBV5-8	TRBJ2-2	NA	NA	TGTGCCAGCAGCTTGGTAACAGGGTACGCGAACACCGGGGAGCTGTTTTTT	CASSLVTGYANTGELFF
14	TRBV7-8	TRBJ1-5	NA	NA	TGTGCCAGCAGCTTAGGACAGAACAATCAGCCCCAGCATTTT	CASSLGQNNQPQHF
14	TRBV6-1	TRBJ1-5	few	NA	TGTGCCAGCATCTCCGGGTATAGCAATCAGCCCCAGCATTTT	CASISGYSNQPQHF
16	TRBV6-1	TRBJ2-1	NA	TRBD2	TGTGCCAGCAGTGAACTAGCGGGGGGCCTCTACAATGAGCAGTTCTTC	CASSELAGGLYNEQFF
15	TRBV6-5	TRBJ2-5	NA	TRBD1	TGTGCCAGCAGTCTCAGCAGGGGGCAAGGAGAGACCCAGTACTTC	CASSLSRGQGETQYF
16	TRBV9	TRBJ2-3	NA	TRBD2	TGTGCCAGCAGCGTAGGGCTAGCGGGCATCACAGATACGCAGTATTTT	CASSVGLAGITDTQYF
14	TRBV29-1	TRBJ2-5	NA	TRBD2	TGCAGCGCCGGACTAGCGGGGTTAGGAGGGACCCAGTACTTC	CSAGLAGLGGTQYF
15	TRBV6-1	TRBJ2-7	few	TRBD1	TGTGCCAGCAGTGAGGAGAGTTACAGGGGCTACGAGCAGTACTTC	CASSEESYRGYEQYF
16	TRBV7-9	TRBJ1-1	NA	TRBD1	TGTGCCAGCAGCACAAATCCCGGGACAGCGAACACTGAAGCTTTCTTT	CASSTNPGTANTEAFF
15	TRBV6-5	TRBJ2-1	NA	TRBD2	TGTGCCAGCAGGGGGACTAGCGAGAATTACAATGAGCAGTTCTTC	CASRGTSENYNEQFF
17	TRBV5-1	TRBJ1-2	NA	TRBD1	TGCGCCAGCAGCTTGGGCTTAGTTGGGACAGGGGGTGTTGGCTACACCTTC	CASSLGLVGTGGVGYTF
14	TRBV14	TRBJ2-7	NA	NA	TGTGCCAGCAGCCGAGACTTCGACAGGCCAGGGCAGTACTTC	CASSRDFDRPGQYF
15	TRBV5-5	TRBJ2-7	few	NA	TGTGCCAGCAGCTTGGTAAGACAACTCTCCTACGAGCAGTACTTC	CASSLVRQLSYEQYF
13	TRBV5-4	TRBJ2-7	NA	TRBD1	TGTGCCAGCAGCTTGGGGACAGGGTACGAGCAGTACTTC	CASSLGTGYEQYF
14	TRBV5-4	TRBJ2-7	few	TRBD1	TGTGCCAGCAGCCCGGGACAGGGTCCTTGGGAGCAGTACTTC	CASSPGQGPWEQYF
15	TRBV7-2	TRBJ1-2	NA	TRBD1	TGTGCCAGCAGACCGAGGGACAGGGATAACTATGGCTACACCTTC	CASRPRDRDNYGYTF
15	TRBV6-6	TRBJ2-1	NA	TRBD1	TGTGCCAGCAGTAAACAGGGGGAGACGTACAATGAGCAGTTCTTC	CASSKQGETYNEQFF
12	TRBV30	TRBJ1-5	once	NA	TGTGCCTGGGCAGGGAACAATCAGCCCCAGCATTTT	CAWAGNNQPQHF
15	TRBV5-1	TRBJ2-1	NA	TRBD2	TGCGCCAGCAGCTTAGCGGGAGCCTTTTACAATGAGCAGTTCTTC	CASSLAGAFYNEQFF
13	TRBV18	TRBJ2-5	NA	NA	TGTGCCAGCTCACCACCAGGGGAAGAGACCCAGTACTTC	CASSPPGEETQYF
16	TRBV14	TRBJ2-3	NA	TRBD2	TGTGCCAGCAGCCAAGGACGCGGGAGACAAATAGATACGCAGTATTTT	CASSQGRGRQIDTQYF
12	TRBV19	TRBJ1-2	NA	NA	TGTGCCAGTAGTGGGGAGGTCTATGGCTACACCTTC	CASSGEVYGYTF
15	TRBV5-1	TRBJ1-5	NA	NA	TGCGCCAGCAGCTTGGGCCCGGGAAGCAATCAGCCCCAGCATTTT	CASSLGPGSNQPQHF
15	TRBV15	TRBJ2-7	NA	NA	TGTGCCACCAGCCCGGACGTCCTCTCGACGGGGGAGCAGTACTTC	CATSPDVLSTGEQYF
17	TRBV11-2	TRBJ2-2	NA	TRBD2	TGTGCCAGCAGCTTAAACTCGGGGGGGACGTGGACCGGGGAGCTGTTTTTT	CASSLNSGGTWTGELFF
19	TRBV5-1	TRBJ1-1	NA	TRBD1	TGCGCCAGCAGCACGGTTCCGGGACAGGGGGCGAGGTTAAACACTGAAGCTTTCTTT	CASSTVPGQGARLNTEAFF
13	TRBV30	TRBJ1-1	NA	NA	TGTGCCTGGAGTGGACACATGAACACTGAAGCTTTCTTT	CAWSGHMNTEAFF
14	TRBV27	TRBJ2-2	NA	TRBD1	TGTGCCAGCAGAAACAGGGGGCAAACCGGGGAGCTGTTTTTT	CASRNRGQTGELFF
17	TRBV11-2	TRBJ2-5	NA	TRBD2	TGTGCCAGCAGCCGAGGTAGCGGGAGCATTAGTGGAGAGACCCAGTACTTC	CASSRGSGSISGETQYF
12	TRBV28	TRBJ1-1	once	NA	TGTGCCAGCAGCCCCATGAGGGAGGAAGCTTTCTTT	CASSPMREEAFF
15	TRBV10-3	TRBJ1-5	once	NA	TGTGCCATCAGTGGCCCGGAGACAGAGAATCAGCCCCAGCATTTT	CAISGPETENQPQHF
16	TRBV21-1	TRBJ1-1	NA	NA	TGTGCCAGCAGCAAAAGGGGGCTAGGGCTTTGGACTGAAGCTTTCTTT	CASSKRGLGLWTEAFF
15	TRBV2	TRBJ2-3	NA	NA	TGTGCCAGCACCCTGACGCGGGGTTGGGGGGATACGCAGTATTTT	CASTLTRGWGDTQYF
15	TRBV5-4	TRBJ2-3	NA	NA	TGTGCCAGCAGCTTGGGAGGCGCGGTAACAGATACGCAGTATTTT	CASSLGGAVTDTQYF
14	TRBV12-5	TRBJ2-4	NA	TRBD2	TGTGCTAGTGCCCCGGGGGGGGGAGAAAACATTCAGTACTTC	CASAPGGGENIQYF
16	TRBV6-1	TRBJ2-7	NA	TRBD2	TGTGCCAGCAGTGAAGCAACTCTCCTCGGGGGGGGCGAGCAGTACTTC	CASSEATLLGGGEQYF
16	TRBV5-1	TRBJ2-6	once	NA	TGCGCCAGCAGCTTTAACAGGGATGCTGGGGCCAACGGCCTGACTTTC	CASSFNRDAGANGLTF
16	TRBV6-1	TRBJ2-7	NA	NA	TGTGCCAGCAGTGAAAGAGACCTACTAGCCACCTACGAGCAGTACTTC	CASSERDLLATYEQYF
13	TRBV2	TRBJ1-1	NA	NA	TGTGCCAGCAGTGAGACAGTGAACACTGAAGCTTTCTTT	CASSETVNTEAFF
12	TRBV2	TRBJ2-7	NA	NA	TGTGCCAGCAGCGCAGGGGTCTGGGGGCAGTACTTC	CASSAGVWGQYF
14	TRBV5-4	TRBJ2-7	NA	NA	TGTGCCAGCAGTACCCCGGGTCCTAAGTACGAGCAGTACTTC	CASSTPGPKYEQYF